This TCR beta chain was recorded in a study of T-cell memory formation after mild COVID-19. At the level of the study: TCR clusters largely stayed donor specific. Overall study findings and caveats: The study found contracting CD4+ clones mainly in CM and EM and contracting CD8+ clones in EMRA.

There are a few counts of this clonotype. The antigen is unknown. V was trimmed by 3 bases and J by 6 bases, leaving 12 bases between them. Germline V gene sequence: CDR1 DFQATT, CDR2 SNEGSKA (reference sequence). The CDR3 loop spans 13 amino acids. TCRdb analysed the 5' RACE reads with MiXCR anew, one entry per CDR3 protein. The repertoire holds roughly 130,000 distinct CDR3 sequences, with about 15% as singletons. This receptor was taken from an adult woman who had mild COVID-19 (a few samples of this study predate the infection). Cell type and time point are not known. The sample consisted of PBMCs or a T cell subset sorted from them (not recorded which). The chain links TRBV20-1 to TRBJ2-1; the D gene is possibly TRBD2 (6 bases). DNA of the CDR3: TGCAGTGCTAGCGGGAGAGTCTCCAATGAGCAGTTCTTC. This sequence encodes CSASGRVSNEQFF.